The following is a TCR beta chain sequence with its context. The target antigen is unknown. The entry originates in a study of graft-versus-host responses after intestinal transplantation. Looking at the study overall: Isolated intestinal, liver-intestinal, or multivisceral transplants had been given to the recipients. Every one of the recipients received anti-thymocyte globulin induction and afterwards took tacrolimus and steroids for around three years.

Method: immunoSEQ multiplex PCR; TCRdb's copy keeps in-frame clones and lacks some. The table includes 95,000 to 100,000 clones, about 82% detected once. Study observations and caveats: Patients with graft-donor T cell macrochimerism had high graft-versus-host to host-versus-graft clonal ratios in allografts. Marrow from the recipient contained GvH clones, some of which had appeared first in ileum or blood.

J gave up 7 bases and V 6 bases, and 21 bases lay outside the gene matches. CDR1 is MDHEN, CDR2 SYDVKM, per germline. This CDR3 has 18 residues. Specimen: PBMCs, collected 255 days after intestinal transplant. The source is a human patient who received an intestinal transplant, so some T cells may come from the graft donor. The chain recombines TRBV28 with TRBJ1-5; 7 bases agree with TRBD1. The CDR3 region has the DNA TGTGCCAGCAGCGCTCGCTCGGGGTCACAGGGGCTCCTCCAGCCCCAGCATTTT. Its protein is CASSARSGSQGLLQPQHF.